A selection of T cell receptor beta chains follows, all from one sample in a study of blood T cell repertoires in COVID-19. Sequencing was performed with immunoSEQ multiplex PCR; in TCRdb, only in-frame clones are kept and a portion is missing. The sample holds approximately 350,000 clones, roughly 90% seen once. The sequenced material came from PBMCs or T cells enriched from blood (not recorded which). Receptors were obtained from a woman in her 30s who had recovered from COVID-19. The conserved cysteine and the conserved F or W are not part of the CDR3 here.

len	v_gene	j_gene	CDR3aa
13	TRBV5-1	TRBJ2-3	ASSLGTSGLDTQY
13	TRBV11-3	TRBJ2-7	ASSLGASGTYEQY
10	TRBV27	TRBJ1-2	ASRGQGYGYT
11	TRBV3-1/TRBV3-2	TRBJ1-6	ASSQARNSPLH
15	TRBV19	TRBJ1-3	ASSWSTGLASGNTIY
11	TRBV5-1	TRBJ2-2	ASNAADTGELF
10	TRBV28	TRBJ2-1	ASSLAGVEQF
16	TRBV5-1	TRBJ2-6	ASSPGGGAPSGANVLT
14	TRBV30	TRBJ1-2	AWSVSIGYGGSGYT
17	TRBV28	TRBJ2-1	ASSLGTSVFSSSYNEQF
13	TRBV19	TRBJ2-2	ASSLSSAFGGELF
12	TRBV12-5	TRBJ1-1	ASGLQGAGTEAF
10	TRBV19	TRBJ2-7	ASRAEGYEQY
13	TRBV5-4	TRBJ1-1	ASSYMDRGLTEAF
12	TRBV7-9	TRBJ2-5	ASSPGLAEETQY
12	TRBV30	TRBJ1-4	AWGRDQGGEKLF